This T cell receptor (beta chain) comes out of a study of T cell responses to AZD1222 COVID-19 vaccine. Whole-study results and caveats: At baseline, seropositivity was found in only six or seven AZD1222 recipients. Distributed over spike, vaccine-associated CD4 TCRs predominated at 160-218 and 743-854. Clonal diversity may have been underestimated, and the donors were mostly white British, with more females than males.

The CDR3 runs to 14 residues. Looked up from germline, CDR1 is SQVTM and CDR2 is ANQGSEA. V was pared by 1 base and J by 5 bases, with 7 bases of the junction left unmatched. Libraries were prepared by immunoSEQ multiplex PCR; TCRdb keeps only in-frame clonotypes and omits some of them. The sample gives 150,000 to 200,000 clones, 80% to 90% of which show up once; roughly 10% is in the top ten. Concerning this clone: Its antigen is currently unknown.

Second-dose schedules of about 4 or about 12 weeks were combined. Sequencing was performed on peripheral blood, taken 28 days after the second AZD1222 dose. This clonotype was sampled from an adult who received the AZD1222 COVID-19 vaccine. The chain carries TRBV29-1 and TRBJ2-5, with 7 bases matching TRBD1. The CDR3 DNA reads TGCAGCGTTGAAGCCGCGACAGGGACGGAGACCCAGTACTTC. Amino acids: CSVEAATGTETQYF.